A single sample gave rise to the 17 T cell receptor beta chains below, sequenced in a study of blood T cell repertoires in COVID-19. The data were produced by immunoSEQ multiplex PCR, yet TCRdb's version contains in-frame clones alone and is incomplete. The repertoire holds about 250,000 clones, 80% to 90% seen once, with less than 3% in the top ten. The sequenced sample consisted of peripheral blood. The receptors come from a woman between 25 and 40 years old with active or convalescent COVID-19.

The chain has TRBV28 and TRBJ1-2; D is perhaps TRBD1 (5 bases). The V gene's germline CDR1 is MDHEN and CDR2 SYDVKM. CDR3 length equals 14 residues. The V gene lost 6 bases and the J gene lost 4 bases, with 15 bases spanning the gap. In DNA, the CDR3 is TGTGCCAGCAGCCCGTGGGTTGGGGCCTATGGCTACACCTTC. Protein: CASSPWVGAYGYTF.

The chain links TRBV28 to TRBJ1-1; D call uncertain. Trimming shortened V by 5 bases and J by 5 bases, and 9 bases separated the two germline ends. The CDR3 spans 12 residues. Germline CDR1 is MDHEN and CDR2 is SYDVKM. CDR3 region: CASSPKRTEAFF. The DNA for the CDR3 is TGTGCCAGCAGTCCTAAGAGGACTGAAGCTTTCTTT.

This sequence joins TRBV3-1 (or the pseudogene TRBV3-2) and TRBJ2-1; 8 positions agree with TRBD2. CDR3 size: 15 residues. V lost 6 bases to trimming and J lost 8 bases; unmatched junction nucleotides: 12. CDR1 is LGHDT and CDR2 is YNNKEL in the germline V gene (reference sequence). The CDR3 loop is CASSDRGGAKYEQFF. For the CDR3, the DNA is TGTGCCAGCAGTGACCGGGGGGGGGCTAAGTATGAGCAGTTCTTC.

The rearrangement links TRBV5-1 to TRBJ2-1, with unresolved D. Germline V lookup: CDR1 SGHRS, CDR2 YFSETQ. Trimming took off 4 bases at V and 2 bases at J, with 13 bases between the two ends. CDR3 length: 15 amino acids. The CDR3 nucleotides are TGCGCCAGCAGCCCGGCGCCAGGAACCTACAATGAGCAGTTCTTC. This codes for CASSPAPGTYNEQFF.

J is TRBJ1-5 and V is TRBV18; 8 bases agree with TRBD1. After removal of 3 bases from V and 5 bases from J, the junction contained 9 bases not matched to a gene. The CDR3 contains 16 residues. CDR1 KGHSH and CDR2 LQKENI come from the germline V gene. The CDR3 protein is CASSPSRTGHDQPQHF. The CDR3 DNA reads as TGTGCCAGCTCACCCTCGCGGACAGGGCACGATCAGCCCCAGCATTTT.

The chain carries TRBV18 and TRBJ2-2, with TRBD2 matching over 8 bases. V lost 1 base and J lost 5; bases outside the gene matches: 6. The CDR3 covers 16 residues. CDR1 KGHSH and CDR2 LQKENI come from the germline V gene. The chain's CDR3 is CASSPQSGGETGELFF. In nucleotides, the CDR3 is TGTGCCAGCTCACCACAAAGCGGGGGCGAAACCGGGGAGCTGTTTTTT.

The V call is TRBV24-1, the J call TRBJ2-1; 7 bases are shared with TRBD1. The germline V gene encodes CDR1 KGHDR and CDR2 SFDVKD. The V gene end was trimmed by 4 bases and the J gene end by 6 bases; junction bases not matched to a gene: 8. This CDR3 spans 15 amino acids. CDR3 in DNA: TGTGCCACCAGTGACCCTCGGACAGGAAGCAATGAGCAGTTCTTC. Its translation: CATSDPRTGSNEQFF.

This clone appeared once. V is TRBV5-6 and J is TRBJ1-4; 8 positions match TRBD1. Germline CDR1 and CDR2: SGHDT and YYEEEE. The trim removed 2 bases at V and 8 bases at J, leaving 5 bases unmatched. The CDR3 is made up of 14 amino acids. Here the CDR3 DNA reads TGTGCCAGCAGCTTACAGGGGGTGAACGAAAAACTGTTTTTT. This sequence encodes CASSLQGVNEKLFF.

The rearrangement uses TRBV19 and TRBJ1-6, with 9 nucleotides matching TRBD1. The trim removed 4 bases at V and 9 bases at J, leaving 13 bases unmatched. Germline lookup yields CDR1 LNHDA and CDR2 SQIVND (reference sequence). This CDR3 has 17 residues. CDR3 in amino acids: CASSTPGQGVSRSPLHF. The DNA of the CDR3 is TGTGCCAGTAGTACCCCGGGACAGGGTGTAAGTCGTTCACCCCTCCACTTT. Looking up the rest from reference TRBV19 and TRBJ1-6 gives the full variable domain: DGGITQSPKYLFRKEGQNVTLSCEQNLNHDAMYWYRQDPGQGLRLIYYSQIVNDFQKGDIAEGYSVSREKKESFPLTVTSAQKNPTAFYLCASSTPGQGVSRSPLHFGNGTRLTVT.

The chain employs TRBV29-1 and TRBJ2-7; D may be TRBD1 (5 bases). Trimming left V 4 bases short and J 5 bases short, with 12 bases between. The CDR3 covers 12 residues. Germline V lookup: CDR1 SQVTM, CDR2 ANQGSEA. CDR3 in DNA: TGCAGCGTTGGACAGTTGAGAAACGAGCAGTACTTC. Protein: CSVGQLRNEQYF.

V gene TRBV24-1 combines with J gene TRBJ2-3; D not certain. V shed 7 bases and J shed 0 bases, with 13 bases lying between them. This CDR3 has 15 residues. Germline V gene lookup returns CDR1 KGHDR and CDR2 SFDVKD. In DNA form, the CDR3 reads TGTGCCACCAGCTCACCGGGTTTTAGCACAGATACGCAGTATTTT. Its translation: CATSSPGFSTDTQYF.

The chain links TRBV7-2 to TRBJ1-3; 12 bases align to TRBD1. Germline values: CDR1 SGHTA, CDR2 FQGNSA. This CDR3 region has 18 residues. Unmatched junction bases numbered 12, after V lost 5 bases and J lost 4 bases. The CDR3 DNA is TGTGCCAGCAGCCCTCTCACCGGGACAGGGGGCATGGGAAACACCATATATTTT. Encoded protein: CASSPLTGTGGMGNTIYF.

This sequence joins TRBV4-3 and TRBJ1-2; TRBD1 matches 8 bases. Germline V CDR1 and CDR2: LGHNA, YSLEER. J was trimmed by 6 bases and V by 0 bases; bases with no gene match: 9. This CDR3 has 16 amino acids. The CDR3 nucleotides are TGCGCCAGCAGCCAAGAATCTGGCGACAGGGGAGATGGCTACACCTTC. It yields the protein CASSQESGDRGDGYTF.

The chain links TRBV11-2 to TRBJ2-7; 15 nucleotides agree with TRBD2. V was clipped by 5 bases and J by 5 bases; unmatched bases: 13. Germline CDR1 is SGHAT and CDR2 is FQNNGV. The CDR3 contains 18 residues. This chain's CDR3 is CASSLGLAGGKVRDEQYF. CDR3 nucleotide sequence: TGTGCCAGCAGCCTGGGACTAGCGGGGGGAAAAGTAAGGGACGAGCAGTACTTC.

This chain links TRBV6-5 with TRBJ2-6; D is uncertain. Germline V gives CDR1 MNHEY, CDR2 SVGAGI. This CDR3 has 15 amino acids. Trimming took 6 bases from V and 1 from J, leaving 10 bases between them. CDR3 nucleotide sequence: TGTGCCAGCAGGGGTTGGAGTTCTGGGGCCAACGTCCTGACTTTC. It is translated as CASRGWSSGANVLTF.

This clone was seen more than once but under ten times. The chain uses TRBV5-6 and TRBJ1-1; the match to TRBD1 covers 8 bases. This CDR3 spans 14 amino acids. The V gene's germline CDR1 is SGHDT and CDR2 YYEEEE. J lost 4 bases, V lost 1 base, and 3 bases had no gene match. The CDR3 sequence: CASSLPDRGTEAFF. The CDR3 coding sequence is TGTGCCAGCAGCTTGCCCGACAGGGGCACTGAAGCTTTCTTT.

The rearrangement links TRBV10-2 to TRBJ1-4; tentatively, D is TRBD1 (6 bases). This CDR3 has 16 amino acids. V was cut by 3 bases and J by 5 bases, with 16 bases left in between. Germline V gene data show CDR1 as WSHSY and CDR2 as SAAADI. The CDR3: CASSEIGGALNEKLFF. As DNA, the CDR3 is TGCGCCAGCAGTGAAATCGGGGGGGCCTTAAATGAAAAACTGTTTTTT.